A selection of T cell receptor beta chains follows, all from one sample in a study of T cell clonotyping in hematopoietic cell transplantation. TCRdb keeps only in-frame clones here, not all; method: immunoSEQ multiplex PCR. The repertoire includes approximately 30,000 clones, more than 65% of them detected once, and around 1.8% sits in the top ten. Sequences were derived from peripheral blood mononuclear cells, sampled before stem cell transplant. These receptors were collected from a man aged 35 to 55 with acute myeloid leukemia. Some clones in this sample may be carry-over from other donors' samples. The CDR3 runs from the conserved cysteine through the conserved F or W.

cdr3_aa j_call v_call
CASSGDRDYGYTF TRBJ1-2 TRBV6-5
CASSKAGIGEAFF TRBJ1-1 TRBV21-1
CASSITRSFGYTF TRBJ1-2 TRBV27
CASSQDYAGYNEQFF TRBJ2-1 TRBV4-2
CASSIGSAQETQYF TRBJ2-5 TRBV5-1
CASKGTGKIYGYTF TRBJ1-2 TRBV28
CASSEGSGWQKLFF TRBJ1-4 TRBV2
CASSPGLASSDTQYF TRBJ2-3 TRBV5-6
CASSLQGAMNTEAFF TRBJ1-1 TRBV9
CAWSSGTGGPGDTQYF TRBJ2-3 TRBV30
CASGRALIVGSPLHF TRBJ1-6 TRBV28
CASSPQTSGSYNEQFF TRBJ2-1 TRBV5-1
CASSQGDSRDRGRYEQYF TRBJ2-7 TRBV4-2
CASSLAGVEEQYF TRBJ2-7 TRBV5-4
CASSVEAYGNTIYF TRBJ1-3 TRBV9
CASRGGNSGNTIYF TRBJ1-3 TRBV5-1
CASSVPGLRIDQPQHF TRBJ1-5 TRBV6-1
CASSYSSAGYGYTF TRBJ1-2 TRBV6-6
CASSYSGVWGYTF TRBJ1-2 TRBV6-5
CASSPNQRQGLFF TRBJ1-4 TRBV5-1
CSVEDGTIGRAYTEAFF TRBJ1-1 TRBV29-1
CASSHRGGGRDTQYF TRBJ2-3 TRBV4-3
CASSAGDGYEQYF TRBJ2-7 TRBV9
CASRGASGMTDTQYF TRBJ2-3 TRBV2